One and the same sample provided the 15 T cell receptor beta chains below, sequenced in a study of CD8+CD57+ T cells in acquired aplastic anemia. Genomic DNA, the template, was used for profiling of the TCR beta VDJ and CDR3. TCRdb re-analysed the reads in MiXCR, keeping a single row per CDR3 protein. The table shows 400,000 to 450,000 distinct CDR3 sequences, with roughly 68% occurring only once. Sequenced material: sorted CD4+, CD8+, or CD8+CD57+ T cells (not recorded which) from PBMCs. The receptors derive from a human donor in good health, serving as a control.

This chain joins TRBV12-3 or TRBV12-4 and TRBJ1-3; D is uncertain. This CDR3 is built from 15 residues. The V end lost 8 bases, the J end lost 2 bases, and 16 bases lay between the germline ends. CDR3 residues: CASGLMGGTGNTIYF. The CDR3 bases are TGTGCCAGCGGCCTGATGGGCGGTACTGGAAACACCATATATTTT.

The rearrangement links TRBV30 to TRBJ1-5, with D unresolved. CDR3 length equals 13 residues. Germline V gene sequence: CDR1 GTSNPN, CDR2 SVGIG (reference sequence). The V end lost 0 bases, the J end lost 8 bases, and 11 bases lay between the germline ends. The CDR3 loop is CAWSVGNVKPQHF. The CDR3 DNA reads TGTGCCTGGAGTGTCGGCAATGTAAAGCCCCAGCATTTT.

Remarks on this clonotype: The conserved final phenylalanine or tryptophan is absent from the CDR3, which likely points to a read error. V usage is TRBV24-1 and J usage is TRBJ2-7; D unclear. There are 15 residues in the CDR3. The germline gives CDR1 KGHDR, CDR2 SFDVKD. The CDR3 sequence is CASSEGHFATSRQYL. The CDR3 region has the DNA TGTGCCAGCAGTGAAGGGCACTTTGCAACCAGTCGGCAGTACTTG.

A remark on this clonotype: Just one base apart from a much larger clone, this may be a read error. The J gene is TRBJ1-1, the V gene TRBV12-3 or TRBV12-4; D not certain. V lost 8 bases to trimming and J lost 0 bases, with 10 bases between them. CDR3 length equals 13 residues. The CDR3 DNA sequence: TGTGCCAGCGGCAGATCGATGAACACTGAAGCTTTCTTT. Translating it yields CASGRSMNTEAFF.

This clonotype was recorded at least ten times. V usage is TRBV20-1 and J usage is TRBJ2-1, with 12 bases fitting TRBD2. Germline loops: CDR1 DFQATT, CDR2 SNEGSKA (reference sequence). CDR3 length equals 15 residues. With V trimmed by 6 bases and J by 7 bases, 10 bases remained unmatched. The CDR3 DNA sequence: TGCAGTGCCGTAACGACTAGCGGGGGCAGAAATGAGCAGTTCTTC. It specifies CSAVTTSGGRNEQFF.

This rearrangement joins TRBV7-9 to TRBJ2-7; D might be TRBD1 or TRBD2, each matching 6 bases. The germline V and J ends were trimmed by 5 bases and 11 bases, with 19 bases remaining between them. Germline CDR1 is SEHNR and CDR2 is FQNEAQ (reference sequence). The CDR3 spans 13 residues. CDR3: CASSRGPDYVKYF. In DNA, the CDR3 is TGTGCCAGCAGCCGGGGGCCAGACTACGTCAAGTACTTC. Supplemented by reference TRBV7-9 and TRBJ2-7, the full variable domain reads DTGVSQNPRHKITKRGQNVTFRCDPISEHNRLYWYRQTLGQGPEFLTYFQNEAQLEKSRLLSDRFSAERPKGSFSTLEIQRTEQGDSAMYLCASSRGPDYVKYFGPGTRLTVT.

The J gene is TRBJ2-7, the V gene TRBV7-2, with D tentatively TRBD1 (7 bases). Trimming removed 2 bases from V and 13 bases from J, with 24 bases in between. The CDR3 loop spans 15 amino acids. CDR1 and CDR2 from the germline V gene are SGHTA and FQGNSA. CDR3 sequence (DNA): TGTGCCAGCAGCTTACATGGAGGGGGCGATTATTCACCCTACTTC. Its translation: CASSLHGGGDYSPYF.

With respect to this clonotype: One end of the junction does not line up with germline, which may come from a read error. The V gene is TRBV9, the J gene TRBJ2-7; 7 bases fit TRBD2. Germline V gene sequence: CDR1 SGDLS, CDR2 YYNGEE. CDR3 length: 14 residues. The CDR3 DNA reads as TGTGCCAGCAGCCAAGGGCTCGCGGGGGAATACTACGACTTC. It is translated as CASSQGLAGEYYDF.

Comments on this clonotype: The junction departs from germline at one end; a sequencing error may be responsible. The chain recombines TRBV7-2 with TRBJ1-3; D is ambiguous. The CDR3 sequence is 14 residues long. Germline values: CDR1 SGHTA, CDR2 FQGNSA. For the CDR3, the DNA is TGTGCCAGCAGCTTACAGACCTCTGGAACCACCATATATTTT. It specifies CASSLQTSGTTIYF.

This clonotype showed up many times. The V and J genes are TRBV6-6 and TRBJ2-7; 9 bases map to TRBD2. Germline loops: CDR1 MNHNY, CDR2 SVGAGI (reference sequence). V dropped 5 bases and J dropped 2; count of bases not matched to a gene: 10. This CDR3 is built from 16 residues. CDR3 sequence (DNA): TGTGCCAGCAGTGAATTTGCGCTAGCGGGGCCCTACGAGCAGTACTTC. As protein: CASSEFALAGPYEQYF.

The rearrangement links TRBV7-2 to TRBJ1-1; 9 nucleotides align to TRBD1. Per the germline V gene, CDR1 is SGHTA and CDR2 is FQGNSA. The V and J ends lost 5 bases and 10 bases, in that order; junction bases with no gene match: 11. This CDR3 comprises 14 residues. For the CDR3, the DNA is TGTGCCAGCAGCCTACCGGGACAGGGCAAGCTAGCTTTCTTT. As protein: CASSLPGQGKLAFF.

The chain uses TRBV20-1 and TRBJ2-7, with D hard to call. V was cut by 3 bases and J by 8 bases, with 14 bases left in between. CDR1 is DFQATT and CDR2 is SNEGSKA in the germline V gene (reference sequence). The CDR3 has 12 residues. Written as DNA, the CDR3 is TGCAGTGCTAGTGTGTCCACGGGCAAGCAGTACTTC. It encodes CSASVSTGKQYF.

CDR3 region: CAISVARGRTYEQYF. DNA of the CDR3: TGTGCCATCAGTGTGGCTAGGGGGCGTACCTACGAGCAGTACTTC. The chain combines TRBV10-3 with TRBJ2-7, with TRBD1 matching over 7 bases. The CDR3 extends over 15 amino acids. Trimming took 4 bases from V and 2 from J; bases not matched to a gene: 8. CDR1 is ENHRY and CDR2 is SYGVKD in the germline V gene.

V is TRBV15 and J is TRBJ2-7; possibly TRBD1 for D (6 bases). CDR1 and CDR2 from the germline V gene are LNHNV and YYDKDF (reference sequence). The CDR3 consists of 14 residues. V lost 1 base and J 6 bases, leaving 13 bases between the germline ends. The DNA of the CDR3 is TGTGCCACCAGCAGAGGGGCGAGGGGGACCGAGCAGTACTTC. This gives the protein CATSRGARGTEQYF.

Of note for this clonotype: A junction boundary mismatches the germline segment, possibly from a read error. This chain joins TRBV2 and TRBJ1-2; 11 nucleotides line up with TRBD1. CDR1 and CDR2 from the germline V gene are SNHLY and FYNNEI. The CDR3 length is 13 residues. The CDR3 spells CASAGQGDTGDTF. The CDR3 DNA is TGTGCCAGCGCGGGACAGGGGGATACTGGCGACACCTTC.